The rows below give T cell receptor beta chains drawn from one sample of a study of cytomegalovirus exposure and HLA in healthy donors. Repertoires were generated with immunoSEQ multiplex PCR, while TCRdb's copy carries only in-frame clones and drops some. Of around 100,000 clones listed, approximately 84% are singletons. Specimen: PBMCs. Every receptor here comes from a man aged 18-30 years in good health and CMV-seronegative. Each CDR3 is given with its conserved first and last residue. A D gene is named only where the DNA matches it firmly. Clone size is given for some rows only: seen once, a few or many times, or a class if the clone is expanded.

>TRBJ1-5|-|14|TRBV5-6|-
TGTGCCAGCAGCTTTTACAGGGTCAATCAGCCCCAGCATTTT
CASSFYRVNQPQHF
>TRBJ1-1|TRBD1|14|TRBV2|-
TGTGCCAGCAGTGGGGACAGTCCCGGCGCTGAAGCTTTCTTT
CASSGDSPGAEAFF
>TRBJ2-1|TRBD2|15|TRBV15|-
TGTGCCACCAGCAGAGGTCCTAGCGGGAGCCATGAGCAGTTCTTC
CATSRGPSGSHEQFF
>TRBJ2-6|TRBD1|18|TRBV5-1|-
TGCGCCAGCAGCCTAGCCGGACAGGGGGCAACTGGGGCCAACGTCCTGACTTTC
CASSLAGQGATGANVLTF
>TRBJ2-7|TRBD2|15|TRBV5-4|-
TGTGCCAGCAGCTTGAACTCGGGACTAACGTACGAGCAGTACTTC
CASSLNSGLTYEQYF
>TRBJ1-1|-|15|TRBV7-8|-
TGTGCCAGCAAAATTATGACGGCGGTTGACACTGAAGCTTTCTTT
CASKIMTAVDTEAFF
>TRBJ1-2|TRBD1|14|TRBV30|-
TGTGCCTGGAGTTCGGTCAGGGGGCTCTATGGCTACACCTTC
CAWSSVRGLYGYTF
>TRBJ1-1|-|15|TRBV30|-
TGTGCCTGGAGTCCACCGGGACTCACGGGCACTGAAGCTTTCTTT
CAWSPPGLTGTEAFF
>TRBJ2-3|-|14|TRBV5-1|-
TGCGCCAGCAGCGAAGGACAGAGCACAGATACGCAGTATTTT
CASSEGQSTDTQYF
>TRBJ1-1|-|13|TRBV7-2|-
TGTGCCAGCAGCTCCCGTCTACGTACTGAAGCTTTCTTT
CASSSRLRTEAFF
>TRBJ1-1|-|15|TRBV5-1|-
TGCGCCAGCAGCCCATGGACAGCTATGAACACTGAAGCTTTCTTT
CASSPWTAMNTEAFF
>TRBJ2-1|-|16|TRBV7-6|-
TGTGCCAGCAGCTTAGCGGGGGGTAACTCCTACAATGAGCAGTTCTTC
CASSLAGGNSYNEQFF
>TRBJ2-7|TRBD2|15|TRBV5-1|once
TGCGCCAGCAGCTTGGGGACTAGCGGGAGCTACGAGCAGTACTTC
CASSLGTSGSYEQYF
>TRBJ2-7|TRBD2|17|TRBV27|-
TGTGCCAGCAGTTCCCTTAGCGGGACACCGTCCTCCTACGAGCAGTACTTC
CASSSLSGTPSSYEQYF
>TRBJ1-5|TRBD1|15|TRBV7-2|-
TGTGCCAGCAGTCTAGAGGGTCATTCAGGGGGTACCCAGCATTTT
CASSLEGHSGGTQHF
>TRBJ2-2|TRBD2|15|TRBV30|-
TGTGCCTGGGGCCTGGGGGGGAGCGGCACCGGGGAGCTGTTTTTT
CAWGLGGSGTGELFF
>TRBJ2-1|-|16|TRBV2|-
TGTGCCAGCAAATTCTCGGCTAGGAGCTCCTACAATGAGCAGTTCTTC
CASKFSARSSYNEQFF
>TRBJ2-7|TRBD2|15|TRBV9|-
TGTGCCAGCAGCGATACTAGCGGGCGGACCTACGAGCAGTACTTC
CASSDTSGRTYEQYF
>TRBJ2-3|-|14|TRBV29-1|-
TGCAGCGTTAAAGTGGGAGTCGTCACAGATACGCAGTATTTT
CSVKVGVVTDTQYF
>TRBJ2-2|TRBD2|15|TRBV10-1|-
TGCGCCAGCAGTGGTAGCGGGAGGGCCGTCGGGGAGCTGTTTTTT
CASSGSGRAVGELFF
>TRBJ2-7|TRBD1|14|TRBV6-5|-
TGTGCCAGCAGTAACACAAACAGGGGCTACGAGCAGTACTTC
CASSNTNRGYEQYF
>TRBJ2-2|TRBD1|17|TRBV7-9|-
TGTGCCAGCAGCCGTCGGGTGACAGGGGGAGGCACCGGGGAGCTGTTTTTT
CASSRRVTGGGTGELFF
>TRBJ1-5|-|16|TRBV7-9|few
TGTGCCAGCAGCTTAGCGGTCCCAGCGTCAAATCAGCCCCAGCATTTT
CASSLAVPASNQPQHF
>TRBJ2-7|TRBD2|14|TRBV27|-
TGTGCCAGCAGCCCTAGCGGGATAGTTTACGAGCAGTACTTC
CASSPSGIVYEQYF
>TRBJ1-2|TRBD1|16|TRBV15|-
TGTGCCACCAGCAGATCCCGGGGGGAGGACAGGGGTGGCTACACCTTC
CATSRSRGEDRGGYTF
>TRBJ2-4|-|14|TRBV30|-
TGTGCCTGGACGCTCCAGGGCCCCAAAAACATTCAGTACTTC
CAWTLQGPKNIQYF
>TRBJ1-2|-|11|TRBV30|-
TGTGCCTGGCAAAGGGAGGGTGGCTACACCTTC
CAWQREGGYTF
>TRBJ1-5|-|15|TRBV5-1|-
TGCGCCAGCAGGGCAGGGTCCGAGGCAAATCAGCCCCAGCATTTT
CASRAGSEANQPQHF
>TRBJ1-2|-|17|TRBV7-8|-
TGTGCCAGCAGCGAAATGATCCTCGCGGGGAGCGACTATGGCTACACCTTC
CASSEMILAGSDYGYTF
>TRBJ1-1|-|15|TRBV4-1|-
TGCGCCAGCAGCCAAGATCTGGCAGAAGACACTGAAGCTTTCTTT
CASSQDLAEDTEAFF
>TRBJ1-5|-|15|TRBV2|-
TGTGCCAGCAGTGACAGTGGGCCGACCTGGCAGCCCCAGCATTTT
CASSDSGPTWQPQHF
>TRBJ2-3|-|16|TRBV6-4|once
TGTGCCACTACGCTCCTGGTGATGCGTGTCACAGATACGCAGTATTTT
CATTLLVMRVTDTQYF
>TRBJ1-5|TRBD1|15|TRBV2|-
TGTGCCAGCAAGACGACAGGGGGTCGCAATCAGCCCCAGCATTTT
CASKTTGGRNQPQHF
>TRBJ1-4|TRBD1|14|TRBV5-1|-
TGCGCCAGCACCCCGGGACAGACGAATGAAAAACTGTTTTTT
CASTPGQTNEKLFF
>TRBJ2-7|TRBD1|15|TRBV6-5|-
TGTGCCAGCAGTGCCCCGGGACAGGGTACCTACGAGCAGTACTTC
CASSAPGQGTYEQYF
>TRBJ1-5|TRBD1|16|TRBV30|-
TGTGCCTGGAGTGCTCTACAGGGGGCACGAAATCAGCCCCAGCATTTT
CAWSALQGARNQPQHF
>TRBJ1-5|-|15|TRBV14|once
TGTGCCAGCAGCCTAGGCGGGCAGCCCAATCAGCCCCAGCATTTT
CASSLGGQPNQPQHF
>TRBJ2-3|TRBD2|15|TRBV9|-
TGTGCCAGCAGCGTAGGTCTAGCGGACACAGATACGCAGTATTTT
CASSVGLADTDTQYF
>TRBJ1-1|-|13|TRBV7-3|-
TGTGCCAGCAGCTCTGGACAGAACACTGAAGCTTTCTTT
CASSSGQNTEAFF
>TRBJ2-7|-|14|TRBV5-1|-
TGCGCCAGCAGCTTGGATCAGGGTGCCTACGAGCAGTACTTC
CASSLDQGAYEQYF
>TRBJ2-1|TRBD2|16|TRBV7-9|-
TGTGCCAGCAGCTTAGTCGGGAGGATCTCCTACAATGAGCAGTTCTTC
CASSLVGRISYNEQFF
>TRBJ1-5|TRBD1|16|TRBV7-2|few
TGTGCCAGCAGCTCGCCGACAGGGCCGAGCAATCAGCCCCAGCATTTT
CASSSPTGPSNQPQHF